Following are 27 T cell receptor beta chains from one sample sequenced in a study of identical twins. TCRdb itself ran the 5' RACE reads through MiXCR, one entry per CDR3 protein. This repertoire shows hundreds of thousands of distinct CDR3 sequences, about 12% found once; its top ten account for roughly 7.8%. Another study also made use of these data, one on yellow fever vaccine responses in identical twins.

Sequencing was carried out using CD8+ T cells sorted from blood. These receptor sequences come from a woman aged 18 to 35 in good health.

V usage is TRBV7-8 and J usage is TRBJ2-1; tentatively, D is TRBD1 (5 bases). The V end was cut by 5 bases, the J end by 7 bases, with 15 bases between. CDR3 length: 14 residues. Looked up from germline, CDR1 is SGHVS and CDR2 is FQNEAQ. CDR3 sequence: CASSIRQYWNEQFF. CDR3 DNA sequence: TGTGCCAGCAGCATCAGACAGTACTGGAATGAGCAGTTCTTC.

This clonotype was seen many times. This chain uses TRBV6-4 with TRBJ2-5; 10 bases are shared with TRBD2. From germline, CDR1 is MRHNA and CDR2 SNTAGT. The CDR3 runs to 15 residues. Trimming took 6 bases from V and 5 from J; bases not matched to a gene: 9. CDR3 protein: CASSLVAGGTETQYF. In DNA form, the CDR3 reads TGTGCCAGCAGCCTCGTAGCGGGGGGTACGGAGACCCAGTACTTC.

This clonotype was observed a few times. DNA of the CDR3: TGTGCCAGCAGCCCCCGAGGTAAGAACACTGAAGCTTTCTTT. It specifies CASSPRGKNTEAFF. This chain links TRBV9 with TRBJ1-1; D call uncertain. The CDR3 extends over 14 amino acids. The germline V and J ends were trimmed by 4 bases and 1 base, with 11 bases remaining between them. CDR1 and CDR2 from the germline V gene are SGDLS and YYNGEE.

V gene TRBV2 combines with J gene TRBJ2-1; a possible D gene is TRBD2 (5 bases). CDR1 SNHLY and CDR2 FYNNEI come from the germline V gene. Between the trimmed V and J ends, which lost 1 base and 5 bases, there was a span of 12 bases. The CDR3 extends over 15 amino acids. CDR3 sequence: CASSEEWERHNEQFF. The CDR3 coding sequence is TGTGCCAGCAGTGAAGAGTGGGAGAGACACAATGAGCAGTTCTTC.

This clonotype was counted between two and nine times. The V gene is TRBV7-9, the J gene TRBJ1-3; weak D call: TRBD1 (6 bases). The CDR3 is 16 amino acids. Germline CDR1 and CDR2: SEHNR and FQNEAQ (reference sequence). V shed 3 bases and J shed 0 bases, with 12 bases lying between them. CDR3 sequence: CASSLGTRSSGNTIYF. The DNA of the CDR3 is TGTGCCAGCAGCTTGGGGACAAGGAGCTCTGGAAACACCATATATTTT. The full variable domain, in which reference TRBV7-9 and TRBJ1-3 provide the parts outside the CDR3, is DTGVSQNPRHKITKRGQNVTFRCDPISEHNRLYWYRQTLGQGPEFLTYFQNEAQLEKSRLLSDRFSAERPKGSFSTLEIQRTEQGDSAMYLCASSLGTRSSGNTIYFGEGSWLTVV.

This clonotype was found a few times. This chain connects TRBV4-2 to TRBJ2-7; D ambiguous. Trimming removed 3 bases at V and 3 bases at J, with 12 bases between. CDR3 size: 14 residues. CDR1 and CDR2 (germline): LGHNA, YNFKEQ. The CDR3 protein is CASSQELDYYEQYF. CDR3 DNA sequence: TGTGCCAGCAGCCAGGAACTGGATTACTACGAGCAGTACTTC.

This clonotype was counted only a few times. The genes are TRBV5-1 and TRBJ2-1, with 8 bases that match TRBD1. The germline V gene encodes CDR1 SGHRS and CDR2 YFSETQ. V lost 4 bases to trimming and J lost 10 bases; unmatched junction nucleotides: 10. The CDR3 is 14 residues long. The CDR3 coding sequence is TGCGCCAGCAGCCTATACAGGGGGTATAACGAGCAGTTCTTC. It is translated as CASSLYRGYNEQFF.

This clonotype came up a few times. The CDR3 DNA sequence: TGTGCCAGCAGCTTAGGCGAGGGTTATGGCACCGGGGAGCTGTTTTTT. It specifies CASSLGEGYGTGELFF. This chain connects TRBV11-2 to TRBJ2-2, with a possible D match to TRBD2 (5 bases). V was pared by 1 base and J by 4 bases, with 13 bases between. The CDR3 runs to 16 residues. From germline, CDR1 is SGHAT and CDR2 FQNNGV.

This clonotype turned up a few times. Written as DNA, the CDR3 is TGTGCCAGCAGCTCCCGGGACAGGGACTACGAGCAGTACTTC. Residues: CASSSRDRDYEQYF. The chain carries TRBV7-9 and TRBJ2-7; 9 bases map to TRBD1. This CDR3 region has 14 residues. The V segment lost 4 bases and the J segment 3 bases; nucleotides outside the gene matches: 4. Germline V gives CDR1 SEHNR, CDR2 FQNEAQ (reference sequence).

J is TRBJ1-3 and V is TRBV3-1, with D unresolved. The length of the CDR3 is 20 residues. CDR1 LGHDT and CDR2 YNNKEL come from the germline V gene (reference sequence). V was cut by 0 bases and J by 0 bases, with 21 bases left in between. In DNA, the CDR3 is TGTGCCAGCAGCCAAGAAATGGGCTGGTTAGAGGATGACTCTGGAAACACCATATATTTT. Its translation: CASSQEMGWLEDDSGNTIYF. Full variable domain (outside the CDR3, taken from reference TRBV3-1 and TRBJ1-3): DTAVSQTPKYLVTQMGNDKSIKCEQNLGHDTMYWYKQDSKKFLKIMFSYNNKELIINETVPNRFSPKSPDKAHLNLHINSLELGDSAVYFCASSQEMGWLEDDSGNTIYFGEGSWLTVV.

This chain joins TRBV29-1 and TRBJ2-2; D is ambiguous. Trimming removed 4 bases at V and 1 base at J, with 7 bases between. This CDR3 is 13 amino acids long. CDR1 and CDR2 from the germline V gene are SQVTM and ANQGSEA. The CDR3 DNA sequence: TGCAGCGTTGTAGTAGTGAACACCGGGGAGCTGTTTTTT. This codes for CSVVVVNTGELFF.

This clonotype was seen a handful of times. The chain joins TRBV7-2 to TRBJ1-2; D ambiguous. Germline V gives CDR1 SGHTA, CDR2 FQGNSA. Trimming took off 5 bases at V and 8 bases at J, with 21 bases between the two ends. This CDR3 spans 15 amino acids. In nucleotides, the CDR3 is TGTGCCAGCAGCCCGAGGGAGGCGGTGTTTAACGGCTACACCTTC. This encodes CASSPREAVFNGYTF.

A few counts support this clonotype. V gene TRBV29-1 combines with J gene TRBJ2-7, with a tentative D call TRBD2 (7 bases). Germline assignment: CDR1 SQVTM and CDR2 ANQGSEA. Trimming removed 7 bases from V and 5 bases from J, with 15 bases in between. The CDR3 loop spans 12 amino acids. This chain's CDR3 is CSERGGLDEQYF. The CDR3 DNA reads TGCAGCGAAAGGGGGGGGCTGGACGAGCAGTACTTC.

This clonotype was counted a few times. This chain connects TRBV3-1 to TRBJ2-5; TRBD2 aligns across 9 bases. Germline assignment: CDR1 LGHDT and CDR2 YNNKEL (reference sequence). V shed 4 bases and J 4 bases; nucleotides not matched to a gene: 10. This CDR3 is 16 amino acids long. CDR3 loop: CASSPLAGGPGETQYF. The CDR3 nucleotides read TGTGCCAGCAGCCCGCTGGCGGGGGGGCCGGGAGAGACCCAGTACTTC.

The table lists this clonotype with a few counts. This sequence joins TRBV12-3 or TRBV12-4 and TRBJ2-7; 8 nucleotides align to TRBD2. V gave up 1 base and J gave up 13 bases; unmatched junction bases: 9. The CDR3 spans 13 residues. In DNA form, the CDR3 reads TGTGCCAGCAGTTTAGGTCTAGCGGGCGTAACATACTTC. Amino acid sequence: CASSLGLAGVTYF.

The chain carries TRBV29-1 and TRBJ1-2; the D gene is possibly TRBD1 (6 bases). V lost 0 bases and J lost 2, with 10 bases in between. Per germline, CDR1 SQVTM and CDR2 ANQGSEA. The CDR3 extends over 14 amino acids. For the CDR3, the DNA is TGCAGCGTTGAAGATCCCGACAGGAACTATGGCTACACCTTC. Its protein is CSVEDPDRNYGYTF.

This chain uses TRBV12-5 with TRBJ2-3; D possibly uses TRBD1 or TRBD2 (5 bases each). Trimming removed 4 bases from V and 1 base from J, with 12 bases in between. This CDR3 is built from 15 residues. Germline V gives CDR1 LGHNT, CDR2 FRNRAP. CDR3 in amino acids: CASGSRGEGTDTQYF. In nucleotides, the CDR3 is TGTGCTAGTGGTTCGAGGGGAGAGGGCACAGATACGCAGTATTTT. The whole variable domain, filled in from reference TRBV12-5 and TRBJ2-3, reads DARVTQTPRHKVTEMGQEVTMRCQPILGHNTVFWYRQTMMQGLELLAYFRNRAPLDDSGMPKDRFSAEMPDATLATLKIQPSEPRDSAVYFCASGSRGEGTDTQYFGPGTRLTVL.

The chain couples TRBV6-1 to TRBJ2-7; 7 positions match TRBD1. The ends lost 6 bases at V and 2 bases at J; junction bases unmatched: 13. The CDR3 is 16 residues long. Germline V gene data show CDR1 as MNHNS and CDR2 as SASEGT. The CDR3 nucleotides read TGTGCCAGCAGAAGACAGGGCGGCTACCCGACCTACGAGCAGTACTTC. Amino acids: CASRRQGGYPTYEQYF.

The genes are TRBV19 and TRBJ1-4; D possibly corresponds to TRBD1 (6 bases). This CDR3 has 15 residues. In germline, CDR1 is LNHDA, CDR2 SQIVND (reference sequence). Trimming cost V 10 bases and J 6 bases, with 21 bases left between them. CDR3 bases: TGTGCCAACTCGATCGGGCAGAAGGGGGATGAAAAACTGTTTTTT. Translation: CANSIGQKGDEKLFF.

CDR3 loop: CASTLRTGPNTEAFF. The CDR3 DNA follows: TGTGCCAGCACTTTGCGGACAGGGCCGAACACTGAAGCTTTCTTT. The chain carries TRBV6-5 and TRBJ1-1, with 8 bases aligning to TRBD1. The CDR3 covers 15 residues. The V gene's germline CDR1 is MNHEY and CDR2 SVGAGI. The junction had 8 bases not matched to a gene; V was cut back by 7 bases and J by 1 base.

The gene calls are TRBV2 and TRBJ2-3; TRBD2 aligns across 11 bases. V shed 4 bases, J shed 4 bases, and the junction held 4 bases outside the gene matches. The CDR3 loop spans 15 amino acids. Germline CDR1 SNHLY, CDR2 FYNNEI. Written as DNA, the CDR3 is TGTGCCAGCAGTGTACTAGCGGGAGCATCAGATACGCAGTATTTT. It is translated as CASSVLAGASDTQYF.

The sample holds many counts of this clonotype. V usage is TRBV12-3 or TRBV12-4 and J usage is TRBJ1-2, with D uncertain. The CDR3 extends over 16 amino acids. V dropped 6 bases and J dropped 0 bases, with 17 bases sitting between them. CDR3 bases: TGTGCCAGCAGCCCACAAGGCTTCCCCCCTAACTATGGCTACACCTTC. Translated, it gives CASSPQGFPPNYGYTF.

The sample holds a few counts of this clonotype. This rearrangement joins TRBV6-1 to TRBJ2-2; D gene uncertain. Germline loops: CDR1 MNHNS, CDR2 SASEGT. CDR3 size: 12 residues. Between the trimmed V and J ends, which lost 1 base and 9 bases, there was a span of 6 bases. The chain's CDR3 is CASSEGTRELFF. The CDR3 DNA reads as TGTGCCAGCAGTGAAGGGACCCGGGAGCTGTTTTTT.

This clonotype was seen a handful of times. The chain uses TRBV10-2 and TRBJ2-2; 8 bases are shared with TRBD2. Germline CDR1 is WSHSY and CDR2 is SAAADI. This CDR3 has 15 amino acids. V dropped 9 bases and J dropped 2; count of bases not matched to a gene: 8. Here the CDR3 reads CASGQLAVNTGELFF. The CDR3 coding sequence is TGCGCCAGTGGGCAACTAGCGGTAAACACCGGGGAGCTGTTTTTT.

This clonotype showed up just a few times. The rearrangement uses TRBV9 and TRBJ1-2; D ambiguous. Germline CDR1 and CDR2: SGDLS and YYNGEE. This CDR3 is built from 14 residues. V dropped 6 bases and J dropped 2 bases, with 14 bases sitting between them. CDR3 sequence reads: CASTEVPGNYGYTF. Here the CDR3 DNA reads TGTGCCAGCACCGAAGTCCCCGGAAACTATGGCTACACCTTC.

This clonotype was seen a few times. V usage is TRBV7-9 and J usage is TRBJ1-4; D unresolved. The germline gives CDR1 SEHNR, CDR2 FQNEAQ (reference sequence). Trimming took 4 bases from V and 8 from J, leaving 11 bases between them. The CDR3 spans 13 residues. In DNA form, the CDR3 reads TGTGCCAGCAGCTCTCCCCGGGAAGAAAAACTGTTTTTT. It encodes CASSSPREEKLFF.

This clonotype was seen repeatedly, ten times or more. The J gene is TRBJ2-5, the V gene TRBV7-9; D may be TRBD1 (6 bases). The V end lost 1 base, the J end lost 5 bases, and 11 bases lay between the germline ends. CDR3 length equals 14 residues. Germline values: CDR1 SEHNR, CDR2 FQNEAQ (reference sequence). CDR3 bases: TGTGCCAGCAGCTTAGAGGCCCAGGGGGAGACCCAGTACTTC. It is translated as CASSLEAQGETQYF.